These 2 T cell receptor beta chains were sequenced from one sample in a study of control samples from healthy donors and cancer patients. Clones were read by immunoSEQ multiplex PCR, and TCRdb kept only the in-frame ones, dropping some. This sample has about 94,000 clones; 70% to 90% occur once, and the top ten carry around 1.3%. Sequenced material: blood. The receptors here all came from a woman in her forties or fifties in good health.

The chain uses TRBV4-2 and TRBJ2-3, with TRBD2 matching 9 bases. V lost 4 bases to trimming and J lost 10 bases; unmatched junction nucleotides: 21. The CDR3 has 18 amino acids. The germline CDR1 and CDR2 sequences are LGHNA and YNFKEQ. The CDR3 sequence: CASSPRARAGGLSIAQYF. In DNA form, the CDR3 reads TGTGCCAGCAGCCCAAGAGCGAGGGCGGGGGGGCTGAGTATTGCGCAGTATTTT.

This chain uses TRBV18 with TRBJ2-1; D is undetermined. Germline V lookup: CDR1 KGHSH, CDR2 LQKENI. CDR3 length equals 15 residues. The V end lost 6 bases, the J end lost 7 bases, and 19 bases lay between the germline ends. CDR3 sequence: CASSPSVGPRNEQFF. The CDR3 bases are TGTGCCAGCTCCCCCTCCGTAGGGCCCCGGAATGAGCAGTTCTTC.